This is a list of T cell receptor beta chains from one sample in a study of a mutant IDH1 vaccine in newly diagnosed glioma. Repertoires were generated with immunoSEQ multiplex PCR, while TCRdb's copy carries only in-frame clones and drops some. The sample lists around 24,000 clones, around three quarters seen once, with around 8% in the top ten. No antigen has been assigned to these receptors. The sequencing here drew on PBMCs, taken from a glioma patient whose treatment included an IDH1 peptide vaccine. These receptors were collected from a man aged 40-55 years with glioma. Each CDR3 is given with its conserved first and last residue. The order of the fields is D gene, clone size, V gene, J gene, CDR3 length, CDR3 protein, CDR3 DNA. The D gene is left open where the match is weak. Only some rows state a clone size, as once, few, many or a class for expanded clones.

>TRBD1|once|TRBV7-9|TRBJ2-7|15
CASSGGTGRNYEQYF
TGTGCCAGCAGCGGCGGGACAGGGAGAAACTACGAGCAGTACTTC
>-|-|TRBV7-9|TRBJ1-2|16
CASIPSRSPTNYGYTF
TGTGCCAGCATCCCCTCCCGGAGCCCTACTAACTATGGCTACACCTTC
>TRBD1|few|TRBV19|TRBJ2-3|14
CASSVGQALDTQYF
TGTGCCAGTAGTGTGGGACAGGCCTTAGATACGCAGTATTTT
>-|-|TRBV10-3|TRBJ1-2|13
CAISRTGGDGYTF
TGTGCCATCAGCCGGACGGGCGGGGACGGCTACACCTTC
>TRBD2|-|TRBV9|TRBJ2-7|15
CASSVEREGGGEQYF
TGTGCCAGCAGCGTAGAGCGGGAGGGAGGTGGCGAGCAGTACTTC
>-|-|TRBV5-4|TRBJ2-7|13
CASSGGTSYEQYF
TGTGCCAGCAGCGGGGGAACCTCCTACGAGCAGTACTTC
>-|once|TRBV21-1|TRBJ2-5|16
CASSVLWTGKGETQYF
TGTGCCAGCAGCGTATTGTGGACAGGGAAAGGAGAGACCCAGTACTTC
>TRBD2|-|TRBV6-6|TRBJ2-7|14
CASTQAGGSYEQYF
TGTGCCAGCACCCAAGCGGGAGGGTCCTACGAGCAGTACTTC
>TRBD1|-|TRBV2|TRBJ2-7|13
CASTGTGKYEQYF
TGTGCCAGCACCGGGACAGGGAAATACGAGCAGTACTTC
>-|-|TRBV7-8|TRBJ1-3|15
CASSPVGGDGVTIYF
TGTGCCAGCAGCCCCGTCGGGGGGGATGGGGTTACCATATATTTT
>-|-|TRBV5-1|TRBJ2-3|16
CASSQDPGQGADTQYF
TGCGCCAGCAGCCAAGATCCGGGACAAGGCGCAGATACGCAGTATTTT
>TRBD2|few|TRBV11-2|TRBJ2-1|15
CASSSPGLGDNEQFF
TGTGCCAGCAGCTCTCCGGGACTAGGCGACAATGAGCAGTTCTTC
>-|few|TRBV7-2|TRBJ1-5|14
CASSLLLGSQPQHF
TGTGCCAGCAGCTTATTACTGGGGTCTCAGCCCCAGCATTTT